These T cell receptor beta chains were read from a single sample in a study of T cell responses to AZD1222 COVID-19 vaccine. Repertoires were generated with immunoSEQ multiplex PCR, while TCRdb's copy carries only in-frame clones and drops some. Of 75,000 to 95,000 clones listed, 88% were seen once; the top ten hold around 21%. Sequences were derived from peripheral blood, sampled on day 0 of AZD1222 vaccination. The receptor set was obtained from an adult in good health. Both conserved end residues are part of each CDR3. The D gene is left open where the match is weak. Expanded clones get a size class; other rows say once, few or many, or leave the size out.

d_call	clone_size	v_call	j_call	cdr3_nt	cdr3_aa
.	.	TRBV24-1	TRBJ2-5	TGTGCCACCGGGGCGGAATCCCAAGAGACCCAGTACTTC	CATGAESQETQYF
.	.	TRBV5-4	TRBJ1-1	TGTGCCAGCAGCTCCATCCACCGGGACACGGATGAAGCTTTCTTT	CASSSIHRDTDEAFF
.	.	TRBV7-9	TRBJ2-3	TGTGCCAGCAGCTCCTATGAGACGCAGTATTTT	CASSSYETQYF
.	few	TRBV18	TRBJ2-7	TGTGCCAGCTCACCTCAAAACGGCGAGCGCTACGAGCAGTACTTC	CASSPQNGERYEQYF
.	.	TRBV5-1	TRBJ1-1	TGCGCCAGCAGCTTGTTGTCCGGGGGCCATGAAGCTTTCTTT	CASSLLSGGHEAFF
TRBD1	once	TRBV19	TRBJ1-1	TGTGCCAGTAGTACCACCACAGGGGGCACTGAAGCTTTCTTT	CASSTTTGGTEAFF
TRBD1	.	TRBV2	TRBJ2-1	TGTGCCAGCAATCCGGGACAGGCGTCAAATGAGCAGTTCTTC	CASNPGQASNEQFF
.	.	TRBV24-1	TRBJ1-5	TGTGCCACCAGTGATTACAATCAGCCCCAGCATTTT	CATSDYNQPQHF
TRBD1	.	TRBV5-6	TRBJ1-2	TGTGCCAGCAGCTGGGGGACAGGGGGAGATGGAGGCTACACCTTC	CASSWGTGGDGGYTF
.	.	TRBV7-8	TRBJ1-5	TGTGCCAGCAGCTTGCGGGACAATCAGCCCCAGCATTTT	CASSLRDNQPQHF
.	.	TRBV6-1	TRBJ1-5	TGTGCCAGCAGTGAATTTGGTCGTGGGCCCCAGCATTTT	CASSEFGRGPQHF
.	.	TRBV6-1	TRBJ2-6	TGTGCCAGCAGAGACTCTGGGGCCAACGTCCTGACTTTC	CASRDSGANVLTF
TRBD1	.	TRBV18	TRBJ2-2	TGTGCCAGCTCGCCGACAGGGAACCCTCAAACCGGGGAGCTGTTTTTT	CASSPTGNPQTGELFF
TRBD2	.	TRBV11-3	TRBJ2-1	TGTGCCAGCAGCTTAGGGCTAGCGGGGGCTTACAATGAGCAGTTCTTC	CASSLGLAGAYNEQFF
.	once	TRBV25-1	TRBJ1-1	TGTGCCAGCAGTGATGGCCCCGCAACAGACAACACTGAAGCTTTCTTT	CASSDGPATDNTEAFF
.	.	TRBV11-2	TRBJ2-2	TGTGCCAGCAGCTTAGAGGGGCACGGGGAGCTGTTTTTT	CASSLEGHGELFF
.	.	TRBV24-1	TRBJ2-1	TGTGCCACCAGTGTCGGGGTCGGTGAGCAGTTCTTC	CATSVGVGEQFF
.	.	TRBV6-6	TRBJ1-4	TGTGCCAGCAGTTCCCAACAGGGTAATGAAAAACTGTTTTTT	CASSSQQGNEKLFF
.	once	TRBV19	TRBJ2-2	TGTGCCAGTGGCCCGGGGGCAGGACCCACCGGGGAGCTGTTTTTT	CASGPGAGPTGELFF
TRBD2	.	TRBV28	TRBJ2-1	TGTGCCTCCAACTCCCCAGCGGGGCCAATCAATGAGCAGTTCTTC	CASNSPAGPINEQFF
TRBD2	.	TRBV7-3	TRBJ2-7	TGTGCCAGCAGCGATGGACTAGCGAACGAGCAGTACTTC	CASSDGLANEQYF
.	.	TRBV19	TRBJ2-6	TGTGCCAGTACCTTCTCTGGGGCCAACGTCCTGACTTTC	CASTFSGANVLTF
TRBD1	once	TRBV4-2	TRBJ1-5	TGTGCCAGCAGCGAGGTAGGACAGGGGGCGGATCAGCCCCAGCATTTT	CASSEVGQGADQPQHF
.	.	TRBV7-2	TRBJ2-1	TGTGCCAGCAGCTCCTGGGGGACTCCCCAGGACAATGAGCAGTTCTTC	CASSSWGTPQDNEQFF
.	.	TRBV12-5	TRBJ1-1	TGTGCTAGTGGACTACGGGGAGTGAAGAACACTGAAGCTTTCTTT	CASGLRGVKNTEAFF
.	.	TRBV6-6	TRBJ1-5	TGTGCCAGCAGTCTGACCCGCAGGGTGAGGAAGGTTCAGCCCCAGCATTTT	CASSLTRRVRKVQPQHF
.	.	TRBV3-1/TRBV3-2	TRBJ1-2	TGTGCCAGCAGCCAAGATCGAGGCCCTTCCACAAGGTGCTATGGCTACACCTTC	CASSQDRGPSTRCYGYTF
.	.	TRBV7-9	TRBJ2-7	TGTGCCAGCAGCTTAGTTGTCGACAGGTCCTACGAGCAGTACTTC	CASSLVVDRSYEQYF
TRBD1	.	TRBV28	TRBJ1-1	TGTGCCAGTAGGGTTGCGCAGGGGGGTGCTGAAGCTTTCTTT	CASRVAQGGAEAFF
.	.	TRBV9	TRBJ2-2	TGTGCCAGCAGCGTAGGAGGGGTCGGGGAGCTGTTTTTT	CASSVGGVGELFF
.	.	TRBV11-2	TRBJ2-1	TGTGCCAGCAGCTACGTGGGAGGGGGTCTTGCCAATGAGCAGTTCTTC	CASSYVGGGLANEQFF
TRBD1	once	TRBV6-5	TRBJ2-7	TGTGCCAGCAGTAACCGGGACAGTTCCTACGAGCAGTACTTC	CASSNRDSSYEQYF